Following are 19 T cell receptor beta chains from one sample sequenced in a study of cytomegalovirus exposure and HLA in healthy donors. Primers included in the PCR were 60 Vbeta and 13 Jbeta primers. Here immunoSEQ multiplex PCR was the method, and the copy in TCRdb shows in-frame clones only, minus some. Counted here are tens of thousands of clones, approximately 67% occurring once; the ten biggest clones make up about 2%. The sequenced sample was PBMCs. All receptors derive from a woman aged 25 to 39 in good health and CMV-seronegative.

The rearrangement joins TRBV2 to TRBJ2-5; 11 bases fit TRBD2. This CDR3 spans 13 amino acids. Germline loops: CDR1 SNHLY, CDR2 FYNNEI. Trimming at V came to 4 bases and at J to 6 bases, leaving 1 base not matched to a gene. CDR3 sequence (DNA): TGTGCCAGCAGTGCTAGCGGGAGGCAGACCCAGTACTTC. Translating it yields CASSASGRQTQYF.

This clone was seen a handful of times. The rearrangement joins TRBV4-2 to TRBJ1-2, with TRBD1 matching over 8 bases. This CDR3 has 15 amino acids. Trimming took 2 bases from V and 4 from J; bases not matched to a gene: 6. The germline CDR1 and CDR2 sequences are LGHNA and YNFKEQ. The CDR3 here is CASSQLTGVGYGYTF. CDR3 nucleotides: TGTGCCAGCAGCCAATTGACAGGGGTAGGCTATGGCTACACCTTC.

CDR3 region: CASRFRERGGYTF. DNA of the CDR3: TGCGCCAGCAGATTCAGGGAAAGGGGCGGCTACACCTTC. The V gene is TRBV5-1, the J gene TRBJ1-2; a weak D match, TRBD1 (5 bases). V lost 5 bases and J lost 8, with 16 bases in between. Germline V gene lookup returns CDR1 SGHRS and CDR2 YFSETQ. The CDR3 totals 13 residues.

V usage is TRBV7-2 and J usage is TRBJ2-1; D not resolved. V lost 5 bases, J lost 6 bases, and 11 bases lay in between. CDR1 and CDR2 (germline): SGHTA, FQGNSA. The CDR3 runs to 13 residues. DNA of the CDR3: TGTGCCAGCAGCAACACAGTTTTCAATGAGCAGTTCTTC. This codes for CASSNTVFNEQFF. The full variable domain, its missing parts supplied by reference TRBV7-2 and TRBJ2-1, is GAGVSQSPSNKVTEKGKDVELRCDPISGHTALYWYRQSLGQGLEFLIYFQGNSAPDKSGLPSDRFSAERTGGSVSTLTIQRTQQEDSAVYLCASSNTVFNEQFFGPGTRLTVL.

The rearrangement links TRBV27 to TRBJ1-5, with D perhaps TRBD1 (6 bases). Germline V gene data show CDR1 as MNHEY and CDR2 as SMNVEV (reference sequence). V shed 5 bases and J shed 8 bases, with 22 bases lying between them. The CDR3 length is 16 residues. CDR3 coding DNA: TGTGCCAGCAGTAAAACAGGGCGCGGGTGGAGAGAGCCCCAGCATTTT. Its protein product is CASSKTGRGWREPQHF.

The V call is TRBV27, the J call TRBJ1-3; D unclear. Germline V gene lookup returns CDR1 MNHEY and CDR2 SMNVEV (reference sequence). Trimming pared 7 bases from V and 0 bases from J, leaving 13 bases between. This CDR3 region has 15 residues. DNA for the CDR3: TGTGCCAGCATTCCGAGGGTCAACTCTGGAAACACCATATATTTT. This translates into CASIPRVNSGNTIYF.

The rearrangement joins TRBV19 to TRBJ1-5; D perhaps matches TRBD1 (5 bases). The CDR3 is 14 amino acids. From germline, CDR1 is LNHDA and CDR2 SQIVND (reference sequence). V was pared by 2 bases and J by 4 bases, with 9 bases between. This chain's CDR3 is CASSIQGRNQPQHF. DNA for the CDR3: TGTGCCAGTAGTATACAGGGCCGAAATCAGCCCCAGCATTTT.

The V and J genes are TRBV5-1 and TRBJ2-2, with D perhaps TRBD1 (5 bases). The CDR3 length is 14 residues. Trimming removed 2 bases at V and 6 bases at J, with 11 bases between. Germline values: CDR1 SGHRS, CDR2 YFSETQ. The DNA of the CDR3 is TGCGCCAGCAGCTTTAAAGGGGCCCCCGGGGAGCTGTTTTTT. This translates into CASSFKGAPGELFF.

This chain uses TRBV19 with TRBJ2-1, with 8 bases matching TRBD2. Losses at the gene ends were 5 bases for V and 7 bases for J; bases not matched to a gene: 4. This CDR3 is 13 amino acids long. Germline V CDR1 and CDR2: LNHDA, SQIVND (reference sequence). The CDR3 loop is CASSYRGGNEQFF. The CDR3 DNA reads as TGTGCCAGTAGTTACCGCGGGGGGAATGAGCAGTTCTTC.

Only one count was recorded for this clone. The chain is built from TRBV9 and TRBJ1-1, with D unclear. The CDR3 is made up of 13 amino acids. Germline-derived CDR1 and CDR2 are SGDLS and YYNGEE. The germline V and J ends were trimmed by 1 base and 4 bases, with 8 bases remaining between them. CDR3 sequence: CASSVTTGTEAFF. CDR3 nucleotide sequence: TGTGCCAGCAGCGTAACGACTGGCACTGAAGCTTTCTTT. The variable domain in full, with the rest retrieved from reference TRBV9 and TRBJ1-1, is DSGVTQTPKHLITATGQRVTLRCSPRSGDLSVYWYQQSLDQGLQFLIQYYNGEERAKGNILERFSAQQFPDLHSELNLSSLELGDSALYFCASSVTTGTEAFFGQGTRLTVV.

V gene TRBV5-1 combines with J gene TRBJ2-1; 12 bases are shared with TRBD2. Losses at the gene ends were 0 bases for V and 5 bases for J; bases not matched to a gene: 9. CDR1 and CDR2 from the germline V gene are SGHRS and YFSETQ. This CDR3 is 18 amino acids long. Written as DNA, the CDR3 is TGCGCCAGCAGCTTGGACAGGGCGACTAGCGGGGGACACAATGAGCAGTTCTTC. This sequence encodes CASSLDRATSGGHNEQFF.

The V call is TRBV15, the J call TRBJ2-5, with D tentatively TRBD1 (5 bases). This CDR3 is 16 amino acids long. V was shortened by 1 base and J by 4 bases, with 16 bases between the two germline ends. Looked up from germline, CDR1 is LNHNV and CDR2 is YYDKDF (reference sequence). In DNA form, the CDR3 reads TGTGCCACCAGCAGAGCCGCCCGAAGACAGTCAGAGACCCAGTACTTC. Translation: CATSRAARRQSETQYF.

The chain links TRBV5-6 to TRBJ2-3; 9 nucleotides align to TRBD2. With 0 bases clipped from V and 5 bases from J, the junction kept 10 bases outside the gene matches. CDR1 is SGHDT, CDR2 YYEEEE, per germline. The CDR3 is 17 amino acids. For the CDR3, the DNA is TGTGCCAGCAGCTTGGAGGTAGCGGGGGAGGTTGGAGATACGCAGTATTTT. It encodes CASSLEVAGEVGDTQYF.

This clone has more than one count but fewer than ten. The chain uses TRBV19 and TRBJ1-3; D possibly corresponds to TRBD1 (6 bases). Per germline, CDR1 LNHDA and CDR2 SQIVND (reference sequence). The CDR3 is made up of 13 amino acids. V gave up 7 bases and J gave up 4 bases, with 11 bases separating them. The CDR3 sequence: CASNRARGNTIYF. The DNA for the CDR3 is TGTGCCAGTAACAGGGCGCGAGGAAACACCATATATTTT.

DNA for the CDR3: TGTGCCAGCAGCCTAGGACAGACTGTTGGGAGGTACTACGAGCAGTACTTC. Protein sequence: CASSLGQTVGRYYEQYF. V gene TRBV7-9 combines with J gene TRBJ2-7; TRBD1 or TRBD2 may be the D gene (6 bases each). With 5 bases removed from V and 3 bases from J, the gap between germline ends came to 23 bases. CDR1 is SEHNR and CDR2 is FQNEAQ in the germline V gene (reference sequence). This CDR3 has 17 amino acids.

CDR3: CASSLVRPEDGYTF. The CDR3 bases are TGCGCCAGCAGCTTGGTTAGACCAGAGGATGGCTACACCTTC. The rearrangement uses TRBV5-1 and TRBJ1-2, with D uncertain. CDR3 length equals 14 residues. The ends were cut back, 0 bases at V and 6 bases at J, with 12 bases in the middle. CDR1 and CDR2 (germline): SGHRS, YFSETQ.

Remarks on this clone: A much more abundant neighbour one base away suggests this may be a read error. Other DNA variants within this sample encode the same CDR3. The CDR3 region has the DNA TGTGCCAGCACCTCAGGGCCCGAGGATACGCAGTATTTT. Its protein product is CASTSGPEDTQYF. The chain recombines TRBV4-2 with TRBJ2-3; perhaps TRBD1 as D (5 bases). V dropped 7 bases and J dropped 6 bases, with 14 bases sitting between them. The CDR3 extends over 13 amino acids. In germline, CDR1 is LGHNA, CDR2 YNFKEQ.

The chain couples TRBV4-2 to TRBJ1-6, with TRBD1 as a possible D gene (6 bases). The germline V and J ends were trimmed by 1 base and 7 bases, with 8 bases remaining between them. This CDR3 has 14 amino acids. CDR1 is LGHNA and CDR2 is YNFKEQ in the germline V gene. CDR3 in DNA: TGTGCCAGCAGCCAAGGACAGGCCAATTCACCCCTCCACTTT. Its translation: CASSQGQANSPLHF.

The chain is built from TRBV11-2 and TRBJ2-5, with TRBD2 matching 11 bases. V was clipped by 5 bases and J by 4 bases; unmatched bases: 9. CDR1 SGHAT and CDR2 FQNNGV come from the germline V gene. CDR3 length equals 16 residues. The CDR3 nucleotides read TGTGCCAGCAGCGAAGATAGCGGGGGGGCCCTAGAGACCCAGTACTTC. Translating it yields CASSEDSGGALETQYF.